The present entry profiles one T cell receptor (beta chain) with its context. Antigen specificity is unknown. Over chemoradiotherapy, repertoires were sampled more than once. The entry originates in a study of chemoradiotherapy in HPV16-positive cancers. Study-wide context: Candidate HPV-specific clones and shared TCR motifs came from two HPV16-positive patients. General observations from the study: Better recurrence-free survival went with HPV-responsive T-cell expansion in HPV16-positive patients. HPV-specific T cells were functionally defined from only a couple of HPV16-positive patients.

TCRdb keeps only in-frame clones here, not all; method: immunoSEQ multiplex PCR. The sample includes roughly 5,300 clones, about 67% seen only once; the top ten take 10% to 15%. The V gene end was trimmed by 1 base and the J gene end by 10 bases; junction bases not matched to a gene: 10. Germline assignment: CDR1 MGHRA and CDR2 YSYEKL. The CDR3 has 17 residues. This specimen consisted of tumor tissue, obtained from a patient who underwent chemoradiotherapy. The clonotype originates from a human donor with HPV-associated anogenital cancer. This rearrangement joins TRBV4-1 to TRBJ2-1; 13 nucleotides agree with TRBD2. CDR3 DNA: TGCGCCAGCAGCCAAGCCACTAGCGGGAGGGCCAACATGGAGCAGTTCTTC. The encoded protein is CASSQATSGRANMEQFF.